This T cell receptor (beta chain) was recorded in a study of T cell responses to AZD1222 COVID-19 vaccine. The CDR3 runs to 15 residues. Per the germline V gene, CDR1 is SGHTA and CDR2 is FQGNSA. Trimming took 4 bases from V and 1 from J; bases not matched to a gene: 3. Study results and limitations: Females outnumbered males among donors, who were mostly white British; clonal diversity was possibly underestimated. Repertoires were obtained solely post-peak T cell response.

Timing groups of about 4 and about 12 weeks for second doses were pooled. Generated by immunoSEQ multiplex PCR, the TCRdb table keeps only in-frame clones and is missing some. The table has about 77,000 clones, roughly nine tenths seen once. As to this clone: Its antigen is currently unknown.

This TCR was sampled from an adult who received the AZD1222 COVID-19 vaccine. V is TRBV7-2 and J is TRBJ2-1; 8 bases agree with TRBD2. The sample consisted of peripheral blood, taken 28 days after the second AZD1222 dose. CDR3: CASSSGGGSYNEQFF. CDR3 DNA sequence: TGTGCCAGCAGCTCCGGGGGGGGTTCCTACAATGAGCAGTTCTTC.